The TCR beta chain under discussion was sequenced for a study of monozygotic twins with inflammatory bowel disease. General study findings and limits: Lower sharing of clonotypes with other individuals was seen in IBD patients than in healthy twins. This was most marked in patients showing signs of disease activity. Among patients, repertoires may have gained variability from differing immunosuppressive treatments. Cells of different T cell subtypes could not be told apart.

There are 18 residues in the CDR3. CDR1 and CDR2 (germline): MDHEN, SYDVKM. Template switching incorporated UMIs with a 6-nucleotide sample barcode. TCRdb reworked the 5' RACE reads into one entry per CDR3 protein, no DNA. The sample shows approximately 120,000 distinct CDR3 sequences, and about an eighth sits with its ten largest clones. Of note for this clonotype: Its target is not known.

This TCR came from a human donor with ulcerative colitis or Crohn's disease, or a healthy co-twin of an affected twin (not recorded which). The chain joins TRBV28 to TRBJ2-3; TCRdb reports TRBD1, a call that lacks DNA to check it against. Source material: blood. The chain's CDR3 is CASRLRGTRQGRGDTQYF.